The 8 T cell receptor beta chains reported below all come from one sample, sequenced in a study of identical twins. TCRdb independently ran MiXCR on the 5' RACE reads; one entry per CDR3 protein. The sample has hundreds of thousands of distinct CDR3 sequences, less than 8% seen once; the top ten hold 1.5% to 2.5%. These same data were also listed under a study on yellow fever vaccine responses in identical twins.

The sample consisted of memory (CD45RO+) T cells sorted from blood. These receptors were obtained from a woman younger than 35 in good health.

This clonotype was detected a few times. The chain joins TRBV3-1 to TRBJ2-5, with 7 bases matching TRBD1. V gave up 5 bases and J gave up 5 bases; unmatched junction bases: 11. The CDR3 consists of 15 residues. CDR1 is LGHDT and CDR2 is YNNKEL in the germline V gene (reference sequence). Here the CDR3 DNA reads TGTGCCAGCAGCTACCGGAGAGGGGGCGACGAGACCCAGTACTTC. It yields the protein CASSYRRGGDETQYF.

The CDR3 DNA sequence: TGTGCCAGCAGTAAGGGGTACACTGAAGCTTTCTTT. It specifies CASSKGYTEAFF. The gene calls are TRBV6-1 and TRBJ1-1, with a weak D call TRBD1 (5 bases). Germline lookup yields CDR1 MNHNS and CDR2 SASEGT. Trimming removed 5 bases at V and 3 bases at J, with 7 bases between. This CDR3 has 12 residues.

J is TRBJ2-2 and V is TRBV30, with D uncertain. The V and J ends lost 2 bases and 6 bases respectively, with 19 bases between them. The CDR3 runs to 16 residues. Germline CDR1 and CDR2: GTSNPN and SVGIG (reference sequence). The CDR3: CAWSPMTSLGAGELFF. The CDR3 DNA follows: TGTGCCTGGAGTCCTATGACCAGCCTCGGCGCCGGGGAGCTGTTTTTT.

This clonotype was observed a handful of times. The chain is built from TRBV20-1 and TRBJ2-4, with D possibly TRBD1 on 6 matching bases. V was shortened by 6 bases and J by 7 bases, with 13 bases between the two germline ends. The CDR3 has 12 amino acids. Germline V gene sequence: CDR1 DFQATT, CDR2 SNEGSKA (reference sequence). The CDR3 coding sequence is TGCAGTGCCACACAGGGTCTCAACATTCAGTACTTC. Translation gives CSATQGLNIQYF.

V gene TRBV24-1 combines with J gene TRBJ2-3; no clear D gene. Per germline, CDR1 KGHDR and CDR2 SFDVKD. The germline V and J ends were trimmed by 5 bases and 2 bases, with 4 bases remaining between them. This CDR3 is 12 amino acids long. This chain's CDR3 is CATSGNTDTQYF. As DNA, the CDR3 is TGTGCCACCAGTGGAAACACAGATACGCAGTATTTT.

Only a few counts were recorded for this clonotype. The gene calls are TRBV6-5 and TRBJ1-6; 7 bases map to TRBD1. Germline CDR1 and CDR2: MNHEY and SVGAGI. Losses at the gene ends were 0 bases for V and 7 bases for J; bases not matched to a gene: 9. The CDR3 runs 17 residues. In DNA, the CDR3 is TGTGCCAGCAGTTACTCTGGAACCGGGACAGAAAATTCACCCCTCCACTTT. Translation: CASSYSGTGTENSPLHF.

V usage is TRBV2 and J usage is TRBJ2-3, with 11 nucleotides matching TRBD2. Germline V gene lookup returns CDR1 SNHLY and CDR2 FYNNEI. CDR3 length: 19 amino acids. The DNA of the CDR3 is TGTACCTTCAGTGCTACCGGGACTAGCGGTTTTCCTAGCACAGATACGCAGTATTTT. This gives the protein CTFSATGTSGFPSTDTQYF. Looking up the rest from reference TRBV2 and TRBJ2-3 gives the full variable domain: EPEVTQTPSHQVTQMGQEVILRCVPISNHLYFYWYRQILGQKVEFLVSFYNNEISEKSEIFDDQFSVERPDGSNFTLKIRSTKLEDSAMYFCTFSATGTSGFPSTDTQYFGPGTRLTVL.

This clonotype occurred a few times. V and J are TRBV15 and TRBJ2-1; 9 positions agree with TRBD1. The germline CDR1 and CDR2 sequences are LNHNV and YYDKDF (reference sequence). This CDR3 has 17 amino acids. With 0 bases clipped from V and 6 bases from J, the junction kept 9 bases outside the gene matches. This CDR3 reads CATSRDLLGQGVNEQFF. The CDR3 coding sequence is TGTGCCACCAGCAGAGATCTCCTGGGACAGGGTGTCAATGAGCAGTTCTTC.